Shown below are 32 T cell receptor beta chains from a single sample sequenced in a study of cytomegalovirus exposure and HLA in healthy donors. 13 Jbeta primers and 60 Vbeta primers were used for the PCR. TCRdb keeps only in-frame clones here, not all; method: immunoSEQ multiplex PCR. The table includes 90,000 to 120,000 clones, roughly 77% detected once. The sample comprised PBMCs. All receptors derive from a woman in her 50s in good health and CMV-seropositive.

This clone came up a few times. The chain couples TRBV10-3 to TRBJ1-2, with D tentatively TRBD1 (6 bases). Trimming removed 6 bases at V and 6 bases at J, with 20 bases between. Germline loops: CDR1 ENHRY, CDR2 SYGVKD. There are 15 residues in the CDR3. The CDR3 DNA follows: TGTGCCATCAGCTATGCACAGGGATCTAAGAATGGCTACACCTTC. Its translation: CAISYAQGSKNGYTF.

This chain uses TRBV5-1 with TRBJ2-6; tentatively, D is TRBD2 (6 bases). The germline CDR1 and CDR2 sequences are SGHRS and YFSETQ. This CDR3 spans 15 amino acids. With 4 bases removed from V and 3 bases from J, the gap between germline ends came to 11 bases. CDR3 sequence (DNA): TGCGCCAGCAGCCTGCCGGGGGTTGGGGCCAACGTCCTGACTTTC. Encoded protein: CASSLPGVGANVLTF.

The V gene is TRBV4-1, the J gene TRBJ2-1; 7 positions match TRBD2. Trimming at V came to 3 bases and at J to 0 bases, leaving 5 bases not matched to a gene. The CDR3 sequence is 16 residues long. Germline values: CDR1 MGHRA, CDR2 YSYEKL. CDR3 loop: CASSHSSGLSYNEQFF. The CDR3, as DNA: TGCGCCAGCAGCCACAGTAGCGGGCTCTCCTACAATGAGCAGTTCTTC.

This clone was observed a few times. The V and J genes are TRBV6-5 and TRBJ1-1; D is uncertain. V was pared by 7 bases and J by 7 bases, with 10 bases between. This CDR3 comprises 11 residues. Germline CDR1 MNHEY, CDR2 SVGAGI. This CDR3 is CASMRSFEAFF. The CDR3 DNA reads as TGTGCCAGCATGCGATCATTTGAAGCTTTCTTT.

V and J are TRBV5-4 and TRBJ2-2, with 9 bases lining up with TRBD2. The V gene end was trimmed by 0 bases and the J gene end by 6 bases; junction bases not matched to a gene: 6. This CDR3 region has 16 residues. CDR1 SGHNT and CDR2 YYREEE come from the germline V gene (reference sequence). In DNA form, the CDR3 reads TGTGCCAGCAGCTTGGAGCCTAGCGGGGTTGCCGGGGAGCTGTTTTTT. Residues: CASSLEPSGVAGELFF.

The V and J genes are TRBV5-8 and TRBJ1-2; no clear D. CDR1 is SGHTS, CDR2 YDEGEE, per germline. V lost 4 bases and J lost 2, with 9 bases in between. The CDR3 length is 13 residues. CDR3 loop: CASSVVVNYGYTF. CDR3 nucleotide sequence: TGTGCCAGCAGCGTTGTAGTAAACTATGGCTACACCTTC.

CDR3: CASSSTGGRTDTQYF. In nucleotides, the CDR3 is TGTGCCAGCAGTTCGACAGGGGGCCGGACAGATACGCAGTATTTT. The chain uses TRBV6-5 and TRBJ2-3; TRBD1 aligns across 10 bases. The ends lost 4 bases at V and 3 bases at J; junction bases unmatched: 4. This CDR3 has 15 amino acids. From germline, CDR1 is MNHEY and CDR2 SVGAGI.

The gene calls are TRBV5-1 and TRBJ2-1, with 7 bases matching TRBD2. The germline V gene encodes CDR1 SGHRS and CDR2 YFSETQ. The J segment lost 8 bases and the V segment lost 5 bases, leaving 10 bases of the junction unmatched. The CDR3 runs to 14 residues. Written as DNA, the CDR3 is TGCGCCAGCAGTTTCTATGGACTAGTTGATGAGCAGTTCTTC. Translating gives CASSFYGLVDEQFF.

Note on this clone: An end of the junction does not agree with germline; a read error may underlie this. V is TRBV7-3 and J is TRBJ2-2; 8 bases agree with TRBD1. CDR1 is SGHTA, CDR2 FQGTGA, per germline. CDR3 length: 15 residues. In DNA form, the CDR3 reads TGTGCCAACAGCCTCGACAGGGGGAACACCGGGGAGCTGTTTTTT. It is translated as CANSLDRGNTGELFF.

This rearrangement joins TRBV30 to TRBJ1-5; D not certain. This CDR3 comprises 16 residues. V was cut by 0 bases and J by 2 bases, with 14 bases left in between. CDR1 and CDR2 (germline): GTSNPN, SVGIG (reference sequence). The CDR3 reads CAWSVPWTEGNQPQHF. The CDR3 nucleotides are TGTGCCTGGAGTGTCCCTTGGACGGAGGGCAATCAGCCCCAGCATTTT.

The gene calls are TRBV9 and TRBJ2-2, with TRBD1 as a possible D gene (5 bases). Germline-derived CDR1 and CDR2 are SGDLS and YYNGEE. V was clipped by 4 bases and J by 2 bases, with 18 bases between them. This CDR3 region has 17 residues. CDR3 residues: CASSQTITGVNTGELFF. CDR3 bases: TGTGCCAGCAGCCAAACCATTACAGGAGTTAACACCGGGGAGCTGTTTTTT.

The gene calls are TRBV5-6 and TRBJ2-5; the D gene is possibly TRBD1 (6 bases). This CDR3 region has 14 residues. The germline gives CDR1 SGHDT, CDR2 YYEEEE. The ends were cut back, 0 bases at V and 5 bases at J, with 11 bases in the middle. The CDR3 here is CASSLGTAGETQYF. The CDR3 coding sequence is TGTGCCAGCAGCTTGGGGACAGCCGGGGAGACCCAGTACTTC.

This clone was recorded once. The CDR3 is CASSPRGGLYEQYF. The CDR3 bases are TGTGCCAGCAGCCCACGCGGAGGCCTCTACGAGCAGTACTTC. J is TRBJ2-7 and V is TRBV9; tentative D call: TRBD2 (5 bases). CDR3 length equals 14 residues. Trimming pared 4 bases from V and 3 bases from J, leaving 14 bases between. CDR1 SGDLS and CDR2 YYNGEE come from the germline V gene. The variable domain in full, completed from reference TRBV9 and TRBJ2-7, reads DSGVTQTPKHLITATGQRVTLRCSPRSGDLSVYWYQQSLDQGLQFLIQYYNGEERAKGNILERFSAQQFPDLHSELNLSSLELGDSALYFCASSPRGGLYEQYFGPGTRLTVT.

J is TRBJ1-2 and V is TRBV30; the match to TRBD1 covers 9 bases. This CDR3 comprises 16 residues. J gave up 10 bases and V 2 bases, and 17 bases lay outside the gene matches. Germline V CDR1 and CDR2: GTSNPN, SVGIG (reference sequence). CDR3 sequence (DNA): TGTGCCTGGAGTCCCCAACCGGGACAGGGCAGTAGCTACTACACCTTC. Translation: CAWSPQPGQGSSYYTF. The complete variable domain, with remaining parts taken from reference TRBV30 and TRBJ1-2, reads SQTIHQWPATLVQPVGSPLSLECTVEGTSNPNLYWYRQAAGRGLQLLFYSVGIGQISSEVPQNLSASRPQDRQFILSSKKLLLSDSGFYLCAWSPQPGQGSSYYTFGSGTRLTVV.

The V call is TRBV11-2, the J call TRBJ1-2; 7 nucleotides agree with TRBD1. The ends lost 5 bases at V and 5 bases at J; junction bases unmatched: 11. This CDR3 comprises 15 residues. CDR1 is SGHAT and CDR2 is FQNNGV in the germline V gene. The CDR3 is CASSRTRTGSYGYTF. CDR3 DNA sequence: TGTGCCAGCAGCCGTACAAGGACAGGATCTTATGGCTACACCTTC.

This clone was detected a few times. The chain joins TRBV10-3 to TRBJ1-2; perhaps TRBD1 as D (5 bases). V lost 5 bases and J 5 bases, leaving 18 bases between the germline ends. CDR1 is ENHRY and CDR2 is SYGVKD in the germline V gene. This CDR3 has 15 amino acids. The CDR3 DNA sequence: TGTGCCATCAGTAATCCTGACAGTGCAGCGTATGGCTACACCTTC. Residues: CAISNPDSAAYGYTF.

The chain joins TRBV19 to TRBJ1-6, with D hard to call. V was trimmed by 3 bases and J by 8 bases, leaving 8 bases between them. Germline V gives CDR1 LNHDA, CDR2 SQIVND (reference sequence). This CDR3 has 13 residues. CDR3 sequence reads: CASSIAAHSPLHF. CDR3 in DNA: TGTGCCAGTAGTATTGCGGCCCATTCACCCCTCCACTTT. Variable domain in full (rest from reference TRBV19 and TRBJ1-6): DGGITQSPKYLFRKEGQNVTLSCEQNLNHDAMYWYRQDPGQGLRLIYYSQIVNDFQKGDIAEGYSVSREKKESFPLTVTSAQKNPTAFYLCASSIAAHSPLHFGNGTRLTVT.

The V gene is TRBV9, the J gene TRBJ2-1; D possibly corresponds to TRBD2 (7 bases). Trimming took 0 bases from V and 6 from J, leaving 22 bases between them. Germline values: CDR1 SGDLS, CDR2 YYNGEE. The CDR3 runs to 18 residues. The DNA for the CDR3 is TGTGCCAGCAGCGTAGTTCCGAGAGGGGGGGGGCCTTCCAATGAGCAGTTCTTC. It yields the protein CASSVVPRGGGPSNEQFF.

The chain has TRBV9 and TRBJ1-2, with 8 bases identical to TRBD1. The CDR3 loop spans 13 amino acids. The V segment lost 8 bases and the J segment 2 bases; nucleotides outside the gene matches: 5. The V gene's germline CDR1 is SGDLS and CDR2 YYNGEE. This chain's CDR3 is CASGQGGNYGYTF. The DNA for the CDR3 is TGTGCCAGTGGACAGGGAGGAAACTATGGCTACACCTTC.

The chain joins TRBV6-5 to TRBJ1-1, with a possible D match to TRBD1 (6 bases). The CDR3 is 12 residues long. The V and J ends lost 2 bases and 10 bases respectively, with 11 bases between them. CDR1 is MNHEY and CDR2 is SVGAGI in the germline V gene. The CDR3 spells CASSYQGLGAFF. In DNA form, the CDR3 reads TGTGCCAGCAGTTACCAGGGGCTCGGAGCTTTCTTT.

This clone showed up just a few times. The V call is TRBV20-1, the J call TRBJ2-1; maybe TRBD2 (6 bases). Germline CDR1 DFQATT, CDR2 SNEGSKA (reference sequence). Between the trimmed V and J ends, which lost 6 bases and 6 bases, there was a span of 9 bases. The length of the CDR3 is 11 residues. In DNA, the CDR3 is TGCAGTGCCCGAGCGGGCAATGAGCAGTTCTTC. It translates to CSARAGNEQFF.

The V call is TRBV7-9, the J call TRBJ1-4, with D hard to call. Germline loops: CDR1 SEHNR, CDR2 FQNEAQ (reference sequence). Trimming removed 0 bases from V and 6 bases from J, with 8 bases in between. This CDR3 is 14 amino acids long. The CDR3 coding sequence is TGTGCCAGCAGCTTAGCGCTACAGCATGAAAAACTGTTTTTT. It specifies CASSLALQHEKLFF.

CDR3 in DNA: TGTGCCAGTAGTATAACGCCCCGACCGCAGGGCTTCAATCAGCCCCAGCATTTT. Residues: CASSITPRPQGFNQPQHF. The chain combines TRBV19 with TRBJ1-5; tentatively, D is TRBD1 (5 bases). V lost 2 bases and J lost 3, with 20 bases in between. The CDR3 extends over 18 amino acids. The germline V gene encodes CDR1 LNHDA and CDR2 SQIVND (reference sequence). The full variable domain, its missing parts supplied by reference TRBV19 and TRBJ1-5, is DGGITQSPKYLFRKEGQNVTLSCEQNLNHDAMYWYRQDPGQGLRLIYYSQIVNDFQKGDIAEGYSVSREKKESFPLTVTSAQKNPTAFYLCASSITPRPQGFNQPQHFGDGTRLSIL.

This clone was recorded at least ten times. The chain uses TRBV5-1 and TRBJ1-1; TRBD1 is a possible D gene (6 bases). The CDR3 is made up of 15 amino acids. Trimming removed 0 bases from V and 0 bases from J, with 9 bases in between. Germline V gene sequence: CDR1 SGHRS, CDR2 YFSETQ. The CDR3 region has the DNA TGCGCCAGCAGCTTGGGGGACACTATGAACACTGAAGCTTTCTTT. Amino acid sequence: CASSLGDTMNTEAFF.

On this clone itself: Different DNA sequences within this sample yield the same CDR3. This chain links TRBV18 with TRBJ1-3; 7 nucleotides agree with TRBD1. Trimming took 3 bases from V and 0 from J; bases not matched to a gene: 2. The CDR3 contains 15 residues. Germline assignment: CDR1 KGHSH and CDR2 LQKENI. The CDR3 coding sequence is TGTGCCAGCTCACCGGGACAGATCTCTGGAAACACCATATATTTT. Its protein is CASSPGQISGNTIYF.

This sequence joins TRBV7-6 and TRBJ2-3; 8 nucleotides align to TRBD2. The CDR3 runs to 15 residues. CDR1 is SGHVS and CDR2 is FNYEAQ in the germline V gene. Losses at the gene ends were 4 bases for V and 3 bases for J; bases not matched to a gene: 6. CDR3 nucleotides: TGTGCCAGCAGCTCTAAGCGGGAGAGAACAGATACGCAGTATTTT. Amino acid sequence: CASSSKRERTDTQYF.

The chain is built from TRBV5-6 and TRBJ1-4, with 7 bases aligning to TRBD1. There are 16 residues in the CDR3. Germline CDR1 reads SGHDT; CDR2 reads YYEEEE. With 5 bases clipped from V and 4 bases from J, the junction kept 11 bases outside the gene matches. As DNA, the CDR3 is TGTGCCAGCAGTCATTTTCAGGGGGAGATTAATGAAAAACTGTTTTTT. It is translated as CASSHFQGEINEKLFF.

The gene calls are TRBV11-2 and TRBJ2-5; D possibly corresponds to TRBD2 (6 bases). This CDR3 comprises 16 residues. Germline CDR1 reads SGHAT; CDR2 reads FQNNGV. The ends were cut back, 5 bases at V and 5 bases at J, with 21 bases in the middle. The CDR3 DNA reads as TGTGCCAGCAGCCGCGGGCGGAGGGCTAGCGAGGAGACCCAGTACTTC. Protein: CASSRGRRASEETQYF.

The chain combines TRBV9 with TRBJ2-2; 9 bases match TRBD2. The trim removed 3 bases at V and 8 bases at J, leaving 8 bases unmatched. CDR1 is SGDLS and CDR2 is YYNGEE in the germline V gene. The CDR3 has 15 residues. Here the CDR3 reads CASSDVGTSFGELFF. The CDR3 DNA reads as TGTGCCAGCAGCGACGTGGGGACTAGCTTTGGGGAGCTGTTTTTT.

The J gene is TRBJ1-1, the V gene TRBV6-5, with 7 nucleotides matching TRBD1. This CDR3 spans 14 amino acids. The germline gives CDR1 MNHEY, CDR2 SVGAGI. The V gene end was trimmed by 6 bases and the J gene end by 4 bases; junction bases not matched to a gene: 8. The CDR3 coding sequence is TGTGCCAGCAGCCGCCAGGGGGTCTTCACTGAAGCTTTCTTT. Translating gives CASSRQGVFTEAFF.

CDR3 bases: TGTGCCAGCAGCCAAGGACAGACCCCTAGCACAGATACGCAGTATTTT. It yields the protein CASSQGQTPSTDTQYF. The J gene is TRBJ2-3, the V gene TRBV14, with a possible D match to TRBD1 (5 bases). Trimming removed 1 base from V and 0 bases from J, with 11 bases in between. Germline V gives CDR1 SGHDN, CDR2 FVKESK. This CDR3 has 16 residues.

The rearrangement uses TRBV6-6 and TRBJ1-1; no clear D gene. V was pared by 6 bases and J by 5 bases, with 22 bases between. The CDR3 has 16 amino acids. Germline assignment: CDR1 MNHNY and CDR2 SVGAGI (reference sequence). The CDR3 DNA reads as TGTGCCAGCAGCTCTTCCGGGATGGGTCAGGTGACTGAAGCTTTCTTT. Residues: CASSSSGMGQVTEAFF.